This TCR beta chain came from a study of identical twins. In TCRdb, the 5' RACE reads were re-called with MiXCR into one record per CDR3 protein. The sample carries about 530,000 distinct CDR3 sequences, over 12% recorded once. The CDR3 is made up of 15 amino acids. Germline V lookup: CDR1 MNHNS, CDR2 SASEGT. V lost 6 bases and J lost 0; bases outside the gene matches: 2. These data also formed part of another study, on yellow fever vaccine responses in identical twins.

The clonotype originates from a young woman in good health. The V call is TRBV6-1, the J call TRBJ2-2; TRBD1 matches at 9 bases. Sequenced input: CD4+ T cells sorted from blood. CDR3 sequence reads: CASSDRGTNTGELFF. In DNA, the CDR3 is TGTGCCAGCAGCGACAGGGGGACGAACACCGGGGAGCTGTTTTTT.